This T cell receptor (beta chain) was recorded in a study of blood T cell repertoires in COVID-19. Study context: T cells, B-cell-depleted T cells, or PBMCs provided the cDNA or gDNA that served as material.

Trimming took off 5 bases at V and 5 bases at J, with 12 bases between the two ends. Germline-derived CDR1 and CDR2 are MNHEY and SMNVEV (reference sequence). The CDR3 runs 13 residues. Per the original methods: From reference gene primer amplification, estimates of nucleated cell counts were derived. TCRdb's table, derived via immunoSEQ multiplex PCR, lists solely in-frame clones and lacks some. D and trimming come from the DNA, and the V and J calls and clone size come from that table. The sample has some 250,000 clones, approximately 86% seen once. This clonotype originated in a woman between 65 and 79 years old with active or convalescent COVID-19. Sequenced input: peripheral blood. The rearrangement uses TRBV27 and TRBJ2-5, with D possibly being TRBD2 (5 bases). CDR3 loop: CASSLRTGETQYF. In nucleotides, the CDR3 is TGTGCCAGCAGTCTTCGGACGGGGGAGACCCAGTACTTC.